Sequencing of this T cell receptor beta chain was carried out in a study of human T cells and chemical hapten exposure (dated by TCRdb to about 2021). Regarding the complete study: Libraries were combined into a pool for sequencing, and differences in TCR yield between samples came mainly from small differences in library volumes within the pool. Both TCR alpha and TCR beta chains were sequenced from each blood RNA sample. This study followed changes in the peripheral blood TCR repertoire in vivo during primary and secondary sensitization of alopecia patients to the hapten diphenylcyclopropenone (DPC). Overall study results and their limits: DPC sensitization did not change the number of TCRs with a frequency above 1 in 1000, and there was no evidence of changes in global repertoire structure. After repeated subsampling, changes were observed in the strength of the expansion versus patch-test correlation and in the threshold at which the correlation became significant.

The method was 5' RACE. The sample was run on an Illumina MiSeq. Library preparation attached unique molecular identifiers to individual cDNA molecules for quantitative, reproducible TCR counting. As for the authors' bioinformatics: A median of roughly 100,000 TCRs per sample was observed, with a range of 23,224 to 690,600. The Decombinator software suite was used to annotate the V, J and CDR3 of the TCR reads. Every sample was subsampled to the same number of TCRs (28,000) for the PS versus PT1 abundance plots. Expanded TCRs were defined as absent before sensitization and observed at least eight times at the 2-week time point. TCRdb passed the public sequencing reads through fastp at Q25 and MiXCR, retaining productive beta sequences. For every CDR3 protein sequence, its rows merge into one entry that carries the most common genes and DNA. The V and J calls were determined by TCRdb, not by the authors. The table for this sample lists 95,000 to 120,000 distinct CDR3 sequences; 15% to 20% of them were counted only once. Jointly, the top ten make up around 2.7% of the sample.

Total RNA was extracted from unfractionated whole blood collected in Tempus Blood RNA tubes. Roughly five healthy volunteers acted as controls for TCR sequencing and had blood drawn at day 0, 2 weeks and 6 weeks. A distance of 12 bases separates the germline ends of V and J, which lose 5 bases and 2 bases respectively. The CDR3 covers 13 residues, taking in both the cysteine and the phenylalanine. Left in the record is the CDR3 DNA by itself, 39 bases read in frame from the first base. CDR1 DFQATT and CDR2 SNEGSKA are derived from the germline V gene (reference sequence). Comments on this clonotype: It has no known antigen specificity. Base qualities are not recorded, but no much larger clone differs from it by a single base.

This chain joins TRBV20-1 to TRBJ1-2, with the D gene uncertain. The origin of this receptor is a human donor in good health. The DNA reads TGCAGTGCTTTTAGGCCACCCAACTATGGCTACACCTTC. This gives the protein CSAFRPPNYGYTF.